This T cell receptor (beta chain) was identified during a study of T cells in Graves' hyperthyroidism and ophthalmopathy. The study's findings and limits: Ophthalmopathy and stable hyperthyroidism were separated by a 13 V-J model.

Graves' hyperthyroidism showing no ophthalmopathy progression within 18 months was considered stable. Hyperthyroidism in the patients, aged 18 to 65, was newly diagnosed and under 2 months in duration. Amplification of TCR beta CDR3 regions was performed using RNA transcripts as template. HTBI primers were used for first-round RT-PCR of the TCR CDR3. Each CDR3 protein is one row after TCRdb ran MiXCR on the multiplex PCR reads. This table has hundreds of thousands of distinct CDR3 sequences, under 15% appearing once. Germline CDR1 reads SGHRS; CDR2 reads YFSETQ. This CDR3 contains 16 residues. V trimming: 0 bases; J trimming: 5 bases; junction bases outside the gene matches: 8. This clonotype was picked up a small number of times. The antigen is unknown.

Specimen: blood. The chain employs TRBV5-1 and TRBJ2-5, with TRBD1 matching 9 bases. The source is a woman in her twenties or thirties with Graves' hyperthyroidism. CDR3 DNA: TGCGCCAGCAGCTTGGGCCCTACAGGGGGCCTTGAGACCCAGTACTTC. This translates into CASSLGPTGGLETQYF.